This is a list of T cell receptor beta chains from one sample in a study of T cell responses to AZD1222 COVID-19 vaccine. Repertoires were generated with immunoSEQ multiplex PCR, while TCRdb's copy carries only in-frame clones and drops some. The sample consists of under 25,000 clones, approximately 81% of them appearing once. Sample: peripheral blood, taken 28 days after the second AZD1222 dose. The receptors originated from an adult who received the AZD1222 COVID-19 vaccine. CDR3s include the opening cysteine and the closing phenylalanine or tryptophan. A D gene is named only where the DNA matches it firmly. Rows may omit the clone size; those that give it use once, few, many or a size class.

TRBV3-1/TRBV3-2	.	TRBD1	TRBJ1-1	CASSHSTGQGLEAFF	TGTGCCAGCAGCCACTCGACAGGACAGGGGTTGGAAGCTTTCTTT
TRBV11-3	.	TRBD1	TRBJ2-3	CASSSAGGTLDTQYF	TGTGCCAGCAGCTCCGCAGGGGGTACTCTGGATACGCAGTATTTT
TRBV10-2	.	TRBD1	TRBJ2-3	CASSPRNRGYSTDTQYF	TGCGCCAGCAGCCCCCGTAACAGGGGTTATAGCACAGATACGCAGTATTTT
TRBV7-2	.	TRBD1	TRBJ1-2	CASSARDRDPYGYTF	TGTGCCAGCAGCGCAAGGGACAGGGATCCATATGGCTACACCTTC
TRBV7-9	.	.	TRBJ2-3	CASSLDYLRGDTQYF	TGTGCCAGCAGCCTGGACTACCTCCGGGGAGATACGCAGTATTTT
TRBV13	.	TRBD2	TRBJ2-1	CASSLPGLAVPRGSYNEQFF	TGTGCCAGCAGTCTTCCGGGACTAGCGGTCCCGAGGGGCTCCTACAATGAGCAGTTCTTC
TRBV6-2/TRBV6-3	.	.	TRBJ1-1	CASSSGGWSTEAFF	TGTGCCAGCAGTTCGGGGGGCTGGAGTACTGAAGCTTTCTTT
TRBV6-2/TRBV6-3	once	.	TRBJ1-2	CASSTNGIGYTF	TGTGCCAGCAGTACGAACGGAATTGGCTACACCTTC
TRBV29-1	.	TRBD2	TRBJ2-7	CSVRTSYEQYF	TGCAGCGTTAGGACTAGCTACGAGCAGTACTTC
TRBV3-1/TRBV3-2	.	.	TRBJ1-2	CASSQIEDGYTF	TGTGCCAGCAGCCAGATAGAAGACGGCTACACCTTC
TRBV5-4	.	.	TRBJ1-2	CASSLAGDSNYGYTF	TGTGCCAGCAGCTTGGCCGGAGACAGTAACTATGGCTACACCTTC
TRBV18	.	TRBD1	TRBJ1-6	CASSLQGSSYNSPLHF	TGTGCCAGCTCACTACAGGGGAGCTCCTATAATTCACCCCTCCACTTT
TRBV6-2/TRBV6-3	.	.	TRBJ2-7	CASSSDSFAPYEQYF	TGTGCCAGCAGTAGCGACTCCTTCGCGCCCTACGAGCAGTACTTC
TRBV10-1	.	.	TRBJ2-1	CASSDRDSGNNEQFF	TGCGCCAGCAGCGACCGGGACTCGGGGAACAATGAGCAGTTCTTC
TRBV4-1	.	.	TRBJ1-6	CASSPGFSYNSPLHF	TGCGCCAGCAGCCCAGGATTCTCCTATAATTCACCCCTCCACTTT
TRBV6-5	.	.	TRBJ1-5	CASSSKGYSNQPQHF	TGTGCCAGCAGTTCCAAGGGGTACAGCAATCAGCCCCAGCATTTT
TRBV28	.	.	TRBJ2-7	CASTLGSSVYEQYF	TGTGCCAGCACCCTTGGGAGCAGCGTATACGAGCAGTACTTC
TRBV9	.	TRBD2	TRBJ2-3	CASSVGLAITDTQYF	TGTGCCAGCAGCGTAGGACTAGCGATTACAGATACGCAGTATTTT
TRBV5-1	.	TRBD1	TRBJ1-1	CASSLGYRYGQGGTEAFF	TGCGCCAGCAGCTTGGGCTATCGATACGGACAGGGAGGCACTGAAGCTTTCTTT
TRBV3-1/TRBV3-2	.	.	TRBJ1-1	CASSHLTASTEAFF	TGTGCCAGCAGCCACCTCACCGCCAGCACTGAAGCTTTCTTT
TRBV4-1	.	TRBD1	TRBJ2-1	CASSPRGTGGYNEQFF	TGCGCCAGCAGCCCACGGGGGACAGGGGGATACAATGAGCAGTTCTTC
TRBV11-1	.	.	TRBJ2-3	CASSLGDADTQYF	TGTGCCAGCAGCTTGGGAGACGCAGATACGCAGTATTTT
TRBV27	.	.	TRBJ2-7	CASSFDRYSGYEQYF	TGTGCCAGCAGTTTCGACAGGTACTCTGGGTACGAGCAGTACTTC
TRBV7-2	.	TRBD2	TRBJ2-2	CASTLLAGGGELFF	TGTGCCAGCACCCTACTAGCGGGAGGCGGGGAGCTGTTTTTT
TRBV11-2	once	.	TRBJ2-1	CASSVYSNEQFF	TGTGCCAGCAGCGTCTACAGCAATGAGCAGTTCTTC
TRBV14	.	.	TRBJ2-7	CASSQDARLDYEQYF	TGTGCCAGCAGCCAAGATGCCAGGCTAGACTACGAGCAGTACTTC
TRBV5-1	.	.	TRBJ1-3	CASSSGPSSGNTIYF	TGCGCCAGCAGCTCGGGACCGAGCTCTGGAAACACCATATATTTT
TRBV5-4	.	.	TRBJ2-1	CASSSTRLHNEQFF	TGTGCCAGCAGCTCCACTAGACTACACAATGAGCAGTTCTTC
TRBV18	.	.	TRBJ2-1	CASSPPVGADEQFF	TGTGCCAGCTCACCACCGGTAGGGGCCGATGAGCAGTTCTTC
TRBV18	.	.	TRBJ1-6	CASSPSSGRAGSPLHF	TGTGCCAGCTCACCATCCTCGGGCCGGGCCGGTTCACCCCTCCACTTT
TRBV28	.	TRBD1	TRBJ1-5	CASSLGGQFKQPQHF	TGTGCCAGCAGTTTAGGGGGACAGTTCAAACAGCCCCAGCATTTT
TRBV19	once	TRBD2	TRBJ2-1	CASRDLLAGSYNEQFF	TGTGCCAGTAGGGACCTTTTAGCGGGCTCCTACAATGAGCAGTTCTTC
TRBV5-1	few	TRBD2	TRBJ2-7	CASSRRGAVDYEQYF	TGCGCCAGCAGCCGGCGGGGGGCGGTCGATTACGAGCAGTACTTC
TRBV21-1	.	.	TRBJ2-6	CASSKALSPGQGAGGANVLTF	TGTGCCAGCAGCAAAGCGCTTTCCCCGGGACAGGGGGCTGGTGGGGCCAACGTCCTGACTTTC
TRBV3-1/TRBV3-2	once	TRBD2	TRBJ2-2	CASMGIAGERAGELFF	TGTGCCAGCATGGGAATCGCGGGAGAAAGGGCCGGGGAGCTGTTTTTT